This TCR beta chain was obtained from a study of regulatory T cells in long-lasting Graves disease (dated by TCRdb to the early 2020s). Study-wide context: Persistent Graves' disease was defined as antithyroid drug treatment for over 5 years with persistently positive TSH receptor autoantibodies. Persistent Graves' disease patients were compared with newly diagnosed Graves' disease patients by peripheral blood TCR sequencing and RNA sequencing. The study took place in China and was registered as a clinical trial. A total of some 35 samples underwent TCR sequencing: around 13 from persistent and roughly 20 from newly diagnosed Graves' disease patients. In the clinical cohort, patients with persistent Graves' disease had used antithyroid drugs for an average of about 10.3 years. On the study overall, not on this receptor specifically: TRBV28, TRBJ1-2 and TRBJ2-5 were preferentially used in persistent disease, while TRBV20-1 and TRBJ2-1 were favored in newly diagnosed disease. Sequencing and analysis were limited to the TCR beta chain. The authors acknowledged the small sample size as a limitation that may reduce accuracy. Because the primary lesion, thyroid tissue, could not be accessed, the study looked at peripheral blood alone. Persistent Graves' disease patients showed lower TCR Shannon entropy and fewer highly expanded clones than newly diagnosed patients, suggesting clonal expansion. A larger number of public clonotypes was shared among persistent patients (approximately 2,600) than among newly diagnosed patients (around 970).

The library was built by means of multiplex PCR. Sequencing used an Illumina HiSeq 4000. iRepertoire HTBI primers and Arm-PCR amplification of CDR3 regions were used to construct TCR beta libraries. Before sequencing, the PCR products went through gel purification. The authors' analysis ran thus. Across samples, 60 to 80 TRBV and around 15 TRBJ segments were identified and used for gene usage analysis of CDR3 amino acid clonotypes. Filtered high-quality paired reads were merged into contigs using COPE and FqMerger. BLAST was used to align contigs to IMGT TRBV, TRBD and TRBJ reference genes, with CDR3 defined following IMGT. Any clonotype with a frequency above 0.1% was counted as a highly expanded clone. Shannon entropy served as the measure of repertoire diversity, while the Gini coefficient captured V-J evenness. Clonotypes shared by more than one individual were considered public. TCRdb reprocessing: public reads trimmed at Q25 with fastp, clones called with MiXCR, in-frame beta chains kept. Under each unique CDR3 protein, matching rows form one entry showing the most common genes and DNA. The V and J calls and clone size come from TCRdb's table, not from the authors' own analysis. Here the sample has approximately 440,000 distinct CDR3 sequences; around 22% occur a single time. The ten largest clonotypes hold 26% of the sample.

The sample's time point label, in plain terms: persistent/refractory GD, antithyroid drugs over 5 years with positive TRAb. For both TCR sequencing and RNA sequencing, RNA was extracted from PBMCs using TRIzol. Graves' disease was diagnosed according to American Thyroid Association guidelines. Patients for the study were recruited at an endocrinology department in Xi'an, China. Each patient gave about 8.1 milliliters of peripheral blood, collected in an EDTA anticoagulant tube. Ficoll Paque Plus density gradient separation was used to isolate PBMCs, and no additional T cell sorting was done. An Agilent 2100 Bioanalyzer and agarose gel were used to check RNA quality, while a NanoDrop 2000 measured RNA concentration. A word on this clonotype: Its antigen is unknown. No quality values exist for individual bases; no much larger clone is one base distant.

Measured from the cysteine to the phenylalanine, the CDR3 is 12 residues long. This entry keeps only the CDR3 DNA: 36 bases, framed from base 1. CDR1 and CDR2, looked up from the germline V gene, are MNHNS and SASEGT. The chain joins TRBV6-1 to TRBJ2-2; the D gene is tentatively TRBD1 or TRBD2, each matching 5 bases. The source material was peripheral blood mononuclear cells (PBMCs), sampled when the disease was refractory, from a patient treated with antithyroid drugs. The sequence came from a female donor with Graves disease. In nucleotides, the sequence is TGTGCGGCGCCGGGACCCGCCGGGGAGCTGTTTTTT. The resulting protein is CAAPGPAGELFF.